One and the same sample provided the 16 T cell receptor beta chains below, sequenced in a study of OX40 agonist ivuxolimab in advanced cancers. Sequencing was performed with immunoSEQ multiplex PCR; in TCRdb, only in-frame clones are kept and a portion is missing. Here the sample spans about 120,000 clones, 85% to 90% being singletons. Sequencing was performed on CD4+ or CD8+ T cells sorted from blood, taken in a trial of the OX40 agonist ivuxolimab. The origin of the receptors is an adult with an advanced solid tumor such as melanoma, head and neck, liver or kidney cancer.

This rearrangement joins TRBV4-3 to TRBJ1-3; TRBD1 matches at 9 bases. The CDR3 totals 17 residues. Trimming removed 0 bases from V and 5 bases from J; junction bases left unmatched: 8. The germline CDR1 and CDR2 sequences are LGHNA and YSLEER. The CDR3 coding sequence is TGCGCCAGCAGCCAAGATATCGGGACAGGGACTAGAAACACCATATATTTT. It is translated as CASSQDIGTGTRNTIYF.

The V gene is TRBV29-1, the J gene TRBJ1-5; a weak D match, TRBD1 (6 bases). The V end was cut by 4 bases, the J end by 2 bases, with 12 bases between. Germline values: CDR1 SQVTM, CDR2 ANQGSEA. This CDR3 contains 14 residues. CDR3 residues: CSVGGAGGNQPQHF. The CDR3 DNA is TGCAGCGTTGGGGGGGCCGGGGGCAATCAGCCCCAGCATTTT.

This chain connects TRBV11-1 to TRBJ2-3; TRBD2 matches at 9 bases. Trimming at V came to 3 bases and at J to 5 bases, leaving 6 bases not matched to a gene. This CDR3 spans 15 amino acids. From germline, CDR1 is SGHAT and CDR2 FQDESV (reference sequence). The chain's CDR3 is CASSFYSGGIDTQYF. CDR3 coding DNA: TGTGCCAGCAGCTTCTATAGCGGGGGCATAGATACGCAGTATTTT.

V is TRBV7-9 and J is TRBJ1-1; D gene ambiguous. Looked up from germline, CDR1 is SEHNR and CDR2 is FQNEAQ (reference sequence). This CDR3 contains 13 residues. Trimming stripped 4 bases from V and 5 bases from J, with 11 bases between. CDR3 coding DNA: TGTGCCAGCAGCTATGAGGGAAGTACTGAAGCTTTCTTT. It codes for CASSYEGSTEAFF.

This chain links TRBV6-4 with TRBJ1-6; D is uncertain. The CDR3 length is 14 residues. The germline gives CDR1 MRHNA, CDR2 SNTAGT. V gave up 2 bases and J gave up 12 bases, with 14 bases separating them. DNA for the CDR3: TGTGCCAGCAGTGACAATGGTCACCGCGGACCCCTCCACTTT. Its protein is CASSDNGHRGPLHF.

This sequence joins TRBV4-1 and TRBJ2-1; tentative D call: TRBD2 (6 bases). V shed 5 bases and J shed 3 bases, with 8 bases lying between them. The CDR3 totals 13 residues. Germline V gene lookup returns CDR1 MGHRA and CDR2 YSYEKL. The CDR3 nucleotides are TGCGCCAGCAGCGCCGGGGGCTACAATGAGCAGTTCTTC. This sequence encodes CASSAGGYNEQFF.

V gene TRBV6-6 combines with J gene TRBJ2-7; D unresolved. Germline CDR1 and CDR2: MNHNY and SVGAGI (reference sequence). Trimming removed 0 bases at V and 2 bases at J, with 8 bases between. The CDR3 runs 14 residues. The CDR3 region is CASSYSGLTYEQYF. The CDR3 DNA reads TGTGCCAGCAGTTACTCGGGCCTCACCTACGAGCAGTACTTC.

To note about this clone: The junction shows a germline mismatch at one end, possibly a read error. The CDR3 DNA reads as TGTGCCAGCAGTTTAGGACCAACCTTGGTCCCTGAAGTTTTCTTT. Translated, it gives CASSLGPTLVPEVFF. The chain links TRBV6-5 to TRBJ1-1, with unresolved D. Germline V gives CDR1 MNHEY, CDR2 SVGAGI. The CDR3 is made up of 15 amino acids.

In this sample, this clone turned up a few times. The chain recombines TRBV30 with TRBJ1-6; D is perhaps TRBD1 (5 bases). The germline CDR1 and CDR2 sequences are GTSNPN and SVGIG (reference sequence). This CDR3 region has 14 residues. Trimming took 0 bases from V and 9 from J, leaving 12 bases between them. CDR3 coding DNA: TGTGCCTGGAGTGTACAGACGAGGGGTTCACCCCTCCACTTT. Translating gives CAWSVQTRGSPLHF.

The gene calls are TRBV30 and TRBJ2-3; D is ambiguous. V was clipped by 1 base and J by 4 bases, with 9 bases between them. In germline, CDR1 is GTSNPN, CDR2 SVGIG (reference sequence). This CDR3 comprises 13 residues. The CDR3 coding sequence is TGTGCCTGGAGTGATGGGTTTGCAGATACGCAGTATTTT. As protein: CAWSDGFADTQYF.

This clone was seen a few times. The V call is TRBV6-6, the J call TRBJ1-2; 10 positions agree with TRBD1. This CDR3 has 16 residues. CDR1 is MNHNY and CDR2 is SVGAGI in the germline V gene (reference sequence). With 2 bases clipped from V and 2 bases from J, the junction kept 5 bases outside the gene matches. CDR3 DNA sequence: TGTGCCAGCAGTTACAGTGGGGGACAGGGGAACTATGGCTACACCTTC. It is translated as CASSYSGGQGNYGYTF.

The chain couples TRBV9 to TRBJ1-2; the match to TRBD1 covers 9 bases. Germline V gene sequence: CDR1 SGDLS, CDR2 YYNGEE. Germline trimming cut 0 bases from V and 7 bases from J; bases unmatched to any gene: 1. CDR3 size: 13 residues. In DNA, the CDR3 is TGTGCCAGCAGCGTAGGGACAGGGGTTGGCTACACCTTC. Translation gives CASSVGTGVGYTF.

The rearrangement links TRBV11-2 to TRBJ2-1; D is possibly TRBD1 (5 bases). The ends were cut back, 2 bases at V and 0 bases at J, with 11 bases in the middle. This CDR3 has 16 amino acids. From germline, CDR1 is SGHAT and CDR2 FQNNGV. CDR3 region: CASSLLSGSSYNEQFF. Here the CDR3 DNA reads TGTGCCAGCAGCTTATTATCAGGGTCCTCCTACAATGAGCAGTTCTTC.

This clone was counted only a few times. CDR3 in DNA: TGTGCCAGCAGCTTAGATCGGACGAAGTATTTACCCCTCCACTTT. Translating gives CASSLDRTKYLPLHF. The V call is TRBV11-2, the J call TRBJ1-6; D is undetermined. The length of the CDR3 is 15 residues. Germline V CDR1 and CDR2: SGHAT, FQNNGV. Trimming shortened V by 0 bases and J by 12 bases, and 15 bases separated the two germline ends.

DNA of the CDR3: TGTGCCAGCAGCGTGAGACAGGGGGCGTACGAGCAGTACTTC. Translation gives CASSVRQGAYEQYF. The gene calls are TRBV27 and TRBJ2-5, with 10 bases fitting TRBD1. The end of the DNA fits TRBJ2-7 better, so the J call may be wrong. Per the germline V gene, CDR1 is MNHEY and CDR2 is SMNVEV (reference sequence). There are 14 residues in the CDR3.

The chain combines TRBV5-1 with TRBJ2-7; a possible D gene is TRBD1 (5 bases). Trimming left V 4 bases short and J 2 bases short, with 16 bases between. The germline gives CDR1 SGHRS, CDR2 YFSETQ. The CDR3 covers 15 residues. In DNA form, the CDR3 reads TGCGCCAGCAGCCCACAGGAGTCCCGACCCTACGAGCAGTACTTC. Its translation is CASSPQESRPYEQYF.